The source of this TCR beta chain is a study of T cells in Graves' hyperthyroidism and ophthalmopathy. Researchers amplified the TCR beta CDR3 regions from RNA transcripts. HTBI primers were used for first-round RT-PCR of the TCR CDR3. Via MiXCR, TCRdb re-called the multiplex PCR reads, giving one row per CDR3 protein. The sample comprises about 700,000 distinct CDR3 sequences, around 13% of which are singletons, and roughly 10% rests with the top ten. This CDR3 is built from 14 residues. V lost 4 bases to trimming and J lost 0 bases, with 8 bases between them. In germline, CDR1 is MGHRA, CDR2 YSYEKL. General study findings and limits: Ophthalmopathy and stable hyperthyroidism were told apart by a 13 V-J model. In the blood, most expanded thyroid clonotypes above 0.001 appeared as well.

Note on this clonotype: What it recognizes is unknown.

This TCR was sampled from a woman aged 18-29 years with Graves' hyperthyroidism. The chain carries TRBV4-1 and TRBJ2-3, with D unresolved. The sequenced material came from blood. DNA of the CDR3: TGCGCCAGCAGCCGTTACGGGAGCACAGATACGCAGTATTTT. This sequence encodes CASSRYGSTDTQYF.